The clone carrying this T cell receptor beta chain has a count of ten or more. Its antigen remains unidentified. TCRdb re-derived calls from the PCR reads in MiXCR, one entry per CDR3 protein. Among roughly 50,000 distinct CDR3 sequences listed, about 23% were seen once. The record originates from a study of molecular identifiers for immune sequencing clone quantification. Broader study findings: Effector cells kept over 99% of their molecules in clones above 20 RNA copies, while naive cells kept under 1% there.

Germline V lookup: CDR1 DFQATT, CDR2 SNEGSKA (reference sequence). V was cut by 6 bases and J by 5 bases, with 25 bases left in between. There are 16 residues in the CDR3. The TCR was taken from a human donor in good health. Some libraries in this study had Jurkat cell RNA spiked in. The chain recombines TRBV20-1 with TRBJ2-5; D is ambiguous. Material: naive CD8+ T cells from blood, with Jurkat cell RNA spiked in. Subset given: FACS-sorted CD8+CD4-CCR7+CD45RA+ naive T cells. The CDR3 sequence: CSANRPRLSSQETQYF. The CDR3 DNA reads TGCAGTGCAAACCGCCCTCGCCTTTCAAGCCAGGAGACCCAGTACTTC.